This T cell receptor beta chain was identified during a study of cytomegalovirus exposure and HLA in healthy donors. In the case of this clone: What it recognizes is unknown.

Primers included in the PCR were 60 Vbeta and 13 Jbeta primers. Sequenced by immunoSEQ multiplex PCR; TCRdb stores in-frame clones only, minus some. Of some 190,000 clones listed, around 80% are singletons. Germline V gene lookup returns CDR1 SGHRS and CDR2 YFSETQ. V shed 0 bases and J shed 3 bases, with 10 bases lying between them. The CDR3 is 14 residues long. General study points: The later analysis indicated that the majority of CMV-associated TCR beta chains appeared HLA-restricted. There were a few CMV-associated chains whose specificity for CMV antigens was confirmed in vitro. 16,951 TCR beta sequences were associated with HLA alleles at 0.05 false discovery rate in a later analysis.

This sequence joins TRBV5-1 and TRBJ2-7, with D maybe TRBD1 (6 bases). This receptor was identified in a man aged 18 to 30 in good health and CMV-seronegative. Sequences were obtained from PBMCs. The CDR3 nucleotides are TGCGCCAGCAGCTTGGAGGGGGAAATCTACGAGCAGTACTTC. Protein sequence: CASSLEGEIYEQYF.